This T cell receptor (beta chain) was obtained from a study of control samples from healthy donors and cancer patients. Germline loops: CDR1 LGHDT, CDR2 YNNKEL (reference sequence). The V end lost 1 base, the J end lost 6 bases, and 13 bases lay between the germline ends. The CDR3 is 15 amino acids. Clones were read by immunoSEQ multiplex PCR, and TCRdb kept only the in-frame ones, dropping some. The sample lists 160,000 or so clones; about 94% were seen once. The rearrangement links TRBV3-1 (or the pseudogene TRBV3-2) to TRBJ2-1; TRBD2 might be the D (6 bases). The specimen sequenced was blood. This receptor was obtained from a man aged 50 to 59 in good health. This CDR3 is CASSQVGPRGNEQFF. The CDR3 nucleotides are TGTGCCAGCAGCCAAGTAGGCCCGCGGGGCAATGAGCAGTTCTTC.